This passage covers 25 T cell receptor beta chains from one sample sequenced in a study of response to subunit inactivated influenza vaccine (dated by TCRdb to between 2017 and 2018). Preparation of the library involved RT-PCR. For sequencing, an Illumina HiSeq 2500 was employed. TCRdb trimmed the raw reads at Q25, called clones with MiXCR and kept productive beta chains. Every distinct CDR3 protein forms one entry, paired with its most common genes and DNA. The sample records 450,000 to 700,000 distinct CDR3 sequences, less than 15% of which are singletons. 11% of the sample comes from the top ten. This specimen consisted of PBMCs from blood, obtained 11 to 12 days after vaccination. These receptors originate from a middle-aged man who received an inactivated influenza vaccine. Donor details come from another sample of the same person, matched by shared clones.

The CDR3 loop reads CSARPKAGTGKPETQYF. CDR3 coding DNA: TGCAGTGCTAGACCAAAAGCCGGGACAGGGAAACCGGAGACCCAGTACTTC. V and J are TRBV20-1 and TRBJ2-5; 9 bases map to TRBD1. V trimming: 2 bases; J trimming: 5 bases; junction bases outside the gene matches: 15. The CDR3 is 17 residues long. From germline, CDR1 is DFQATT and CDR2 SNEGSKA (reference sequence).

This clonotype was detected only a few times. The gene calls are TRBV7-2 and TRBJ2-5; D remains unclear. Germline V gene sequence: CDR1 SGHTA, CDR2 FQGNSA. The V end lost 2 bases, the J end lost 3 bases, and 10 bases lay between the germline ends. CDR3 length: 14 amino acids. This CDR3 is CASSLRRNKETQYF. CDR3 bases: TGTGCCAGCAGCTTAAGGCGGAATAAAGAGACCCAGTACTTC.

This clonotype was counted a few times. The rearrangement uses TRBV24-1 and TRBJ1-5; D is unclear. This CDR3 contains 14 residues. Trimming shortened V by 2 bases and J by 4 bases, and 8 bases separated the two germline ends. Per the germline V gene, CDR1 is KGHDR and CDR2 is SFDVKD. The CDR3 coding sequence is TGTGCCACCAGTGATTCTACTGAAAATCAGCCCCAGCATTTT. Translated: CATSDSTENQPQHF.

The V call is TRBV28, the J call TRBJ1-5; D possibly corresponds to TRBD1 (6 bases). The CDR3 consists of 19 residues. Trimming cost V 7 bases and J 2 bases, with 27 bases left between them. Looked up from germline, CDR1 is MDHEN and CDR2 is SYDVKM. CDR3: CASTSYGRGRDRGNQPQHF. The CDR3 nucleotides are TGTGCCAGCACCTCTTACGGAAGGGGGAGGGATCGAGGCAATCAGCCCCAGCATTTT. The variable domain in full, with the rest retrieved from reference TRBV28 and TRBJ1-5, is DVKVTQSSRYLVKRTGEKVFLECVQDMDHENMFWYRQDPGLGLRLIYFSYDVKMKEKGDIPEGYSVSREKKERFSLILESASTNQTSMYLCASTSYGRGRDRGNQPQHFGDGTRLSIL.

In its sample, this clonotype was seen many times. V is TRBV6-2 or TRBV6-3 and J is TRBJ2-1, with 11 bases lining up with TRBD2. The CDR3 is 21 residues long. V lost 5 bases, J lost 0 bases, and 18 bases stayed unmatched. Germline V gene data show CDR1 as MNHEY and CDR2 as SVGEGT. CDR3 nucleotide sequence: TGTGCCAGCAGTCCAGGGGGACTAGCGGCCCCCCAGGTGGGCTCCTACAATGAGCAGTTCTTC. Translating it yields CASSPGGLAAPQVGSYNEQFF.

This clonotype was detected a few times. The chain uses TRBV20-1 and TRBJ2-1; D gene ambiguous. Trimming removed 3 bases from V and 5 bases from J, with 8 bases in between. The CDR3 is made up of 12 amino acids. The germline CDR1 and CDR2 sequences are DFQATT and SNEGSKA (reference sequence). CDR3 amino acids: CSASVQNNEQFF. The CDR3 nucleotides read TGCAGTGCTAGTGTACAGAACAATGAGCAGTTCTTC.

This clonotype was counted ten times or more. The V call is TRBV11-2, the J call TRBJ1-2, with D hard to call. The V end lost 4 bases, the J end lost 4 bases, and 4 bases lay between the germline ends. Germline values: CDR1 SGHAT, CDR2 FQNNGV. The CDR3 is 11 residues long. DNA for the CDR3: TGTGCCAGCAGCTATCTCTATGGCTACACCTTC. It yields the protein CASSYLYGYTF.

The chain couples TRBV10-1 to TRBJ2-2; D unresolved. The germline V and J ends were trimmed by 0 bases and 6 bases, with 8 bases remaining between them. The CDR3 spans 14 residues. In germline, CDR1 is WNHNN, CDR2 SYGVQD (reference sequence). The CDR3 DNA follows: TGCGCCAGCAGTGAGTCAATGGCACCCGGGGAGCTGTTTTTT. Its translation is CASSESMAPGELFF.

This clonotype was seen a handful of times. The rearrangement joins TRBV6-2 or TRBV6-3 to TRBJ1-5; D is unresolved. The germline V gene encodes CDR1 MNHEY and CDR2 SVGEGT. V was shortened by 2 bases and J by 4 bases, with 6 bases between the two germline ends. The CDR3 consists of 13 residues. DNA of the CDR3: TGTGCCAGCAGTTACACGCAGAATCAGCCCCAGCATTTT. Translating it yields CASSYTQNQPQHF.

The gene calls are TRBV4-1 and TRBJ2-1, with TRBD2 matching over 7 bases. V shed 0 bases, J shed 2 bases, and the junction held 4 bases outside the gene matches. The CDR3 covers 16 residues. Germline assignment: CDR1 MGHRA and CDR2 YSYEKL. The CDR3 sequence: CASSQDRLAAYNEQFF. The DNA of the CDR3 is TGCGCCAGCAGCCAAGATAGGCTAGCGGCCTACAATGAGCAGTTCTTC.

This chain uses TRBV7-9 with TRBJ2-1; unclear D gene. Germline V CDR1 and CDR2: SEHNR, FQNEAQ (reference sequence). The CDR3 consists of 14 residues. V was shortened by 3 bases and J by 8 bases, with 14 bases between the two germline ends. The CDR3: CASSFLSRSDEQFF. The CDR3 DNA reads as TGTGCCAGCAGCTTTTTATCTAGAAGCGATGAGCAGTTCTTC.

The gene calls are TRBV5-5 and TRBJ1-1, with TRBD1 identical over 7 bases. CDR1 and CDR2 from the germline V gene are SGHKS and YYEKEE (reference sequence). The trim removed 2 bases at V and 5 bases at J, leaving 6 bases unmatched. The CDR3 spans 14 residues. CDR3 sequence (DNA): TGTGCCAGCAGCTTCGGACAGGCGCGTACTGAAGCTTTCTTT. Translation: CASSFGQARTEAFF.

The genes are TRBV6-4 and TRBJ2-2, with D unclear. The CDR3 consists of 14 residues. V lost 4 bases and J lost 0, with 6 bases in between. Germline lookup yields CDR1 MRHNA and CDR2 SNTAGT. CDR3 protein: CASSAVANTGELFF. The CDR3, as DNA: TGTGCCAGCAGTGCTGTGGCGAACACCGGGGAGCTGTTTTTT.

This clonotype showed up just a few times. The rearrangement uses TRBV27 and TRBJ1-6, with D maybe TRBD1 (5 bases). This CDR3 spans 14 amino acids. V was clipped by 5 bases and J by 5 bases, with 10 bases between them. Per germline, CDR1 MNHEY and CDR2 SMNVEV (reference sequence). CDR3 sequence (DNA): TGTGCCAGCAGTCAGGACACGAATAATTCACCCCTCCACTTT. This encodes CASSQDTNNSPLHF.

Of note for this clonotype: The germline gene is not matched at one end of the junction; a read error may be the cause. The chain employs TRBV12-3 or TRBV12-4 and TRBJ2-1; a possible D gene is TRBD2 (5 bases). This CDR3 contains 8 residues. The CDR3 sequence: CASSRGSF. The CDR3 coding sequence is TGTGCCAGCAGCCGGGGATCCTTC.

This clonotype was observed a handful of times. The rearrangement uses TRBV6-5 and TRBJ1-5; D call uncertain. CDR3 length equals 14 residues. Germline V lookup: CDR1 MNHEY, CDR2 SVGAGI. Trimming removed 0 bases at V and 5 bases at J, with 8 bases between. CDR3 sequence: CASSYSGLHQPQHF. In nucleotides, the CDR3 is TGTGCCAGCAGTTACTCGGGTTTACATCAGCCCCAGCATTTT.

The rearrangement links TRBV7-8 to TRBJ2-5, with D hard to call. V lost 5 bases and J lost 4, with 17 bases in between. The germline V gene encodes CDR1 SGHVS and CDR2 FQNEAQ. The CDR3 loop spans 15 amino acids. CDR3 amino acids: CASSPTRTARETQYF. CDR3 nucleotides: TGTGCCAGCAGCCCTACCCGGACGGCCCGAGAGACCCAGTACTTC.

This clonotype was found a few times. The chain combines TRBV5-1 with TRBJ2-5, with no clear D. Germline V gene lookup returns CDR1 SGHRS and CDR2 YFSETQ. CDR3 length: 14 amino acids. The V end lost 5 bases, the J end lost 1 base, and 12 bases lay between the germline ends. The DNA of the CDR3 is TGCGCCAGCAGTGGGTCCGGGTTCCAAGAGACCCAGTACTTC. It is translated as CASSGSGFQETQYF. Full variable domain (missing parts from reference TRBV5-1 and TRBJ2-5): KAGVTQTPRYLIKTRGQQVTLSCSPISGHRSVSWYQQTPGQGLQFLFEYFSETQRNKGNFPGRFSGRQFSNSRSEMNVSTLELGDSALYLCASSGSGFQETQYFGPGTRLLVL.

The gene calls are TRBV13 and TRBJ2-3, with 8 bases identical to TRBD1. The CDR3 sequence is 14 residues long. The V and J ends lost 6 bases and 2 bases, in that order; junction bases with no gene match: 4. Germline CDR1 reads PRHDT; CDR2 reads FYEKMQ (reference sequence). CDR3 in DNA: TGTGCCAGCAGTCGACAGGGGCCCACAGATACGCAGTATTTT. It specifies CASSRQGPTDTQYF.

The gene calls are TRBV6-5 and TRBJ2-5; the D gene is possibly TRBD1 (6 bases). Germline-derived CDR1 and CDR2 are MNHEY and SVGAGI. The CDR3 contains 18 residues. The ends were cut back, 0 bases at V and 0 bases at J, with 17 bases in the middle. This chain's CDR3 is CASSYSSPGAQNQETQYF. For the CDR3, the DNA is TGTGCCAGCAGTTACTCGTCCCCAGGGGCCCAAAACCAAGAGACCCAGTACTTC.

The rearrangement links TRBV12-3 or TRBV12-4 to TRBJ2-3; 7 bases fit TRBD1. J was trimmed by 2 bases and V by 4 bases; bases with no gene match: 6. The CDR3 covers 15 residues. This CDR3 reads CASSSYRGSTDTQYF. CDR3 coding DNA: TGTGCCAGCAGTTCTTACAGGGGATCCACAGATACGCAGTATTTT.

The chain has TRBV10-3 and TRBJ2-7; 11 bases agree with TRBD1. CDR3 length: 15 residues. With 2 bases clipped from V and 3 bases from J, the junction kept 3 bases outside the gene matches. Germline lookup yields CDR1 ENHRY and CDR2 SYGVKD. The CDR3 DNA sequence: TGTGCCATCAGTGAGAAGGGACAGGGGGGCTACGAGCAGTACTTC. Protein product: CAISEKGQGGYEQYF.

V usage is TRBV9 and J usage is TRBJ2-1, with 10 bases identical to TRBD2. The V segment lost 4 bases and the J segment 6 bases; nucleotides outside the gene matches: 7. Germline V gene lookup returns CDR1 SGDLS and CDR2 YYNGEE. The CDR3 contains 15 residues. The CDR3, as DNA: TGTGCCAGCAGCAGAGCGGGAGGGCCCATCAATGAGCAGTTCTTC. This gives the protein CASSRAGGPINEQFF.

The genes are TRBV4-1 and TRBJ2-1, with no clear D. V was pared by 7 bases and J by 3 bases, with 19 bases between. Germline lookup yields CDR1 MGHRA and CDR2 YSYEKL. This CDR3 has 16 residues. The CDR3 region has the DNA TGCGCCAGCAAAATCGCCCACCCTGGCATCTACAATGAGCAGTTCTTC. Its translation is CASKIAHPGIYNEQFF.

The chain is built from TRBV30 and TRBJ1-1, with D possibly being TRBD1 (6 bases). The CDR3 spans 13 residues. Trimming removed 2 bases at V and 0 bases at J, with 7 bases between. Germline lookup yields CDR1 GTSNPN and CDR2 SVGIG (reference sequence). The CDR3 sequence: CAWSTGMNTEAFF. Here the CDR3 DNA reads TGTGCCTGGAGTACAGGGATGAACACTGAAGCTTTCTTT.